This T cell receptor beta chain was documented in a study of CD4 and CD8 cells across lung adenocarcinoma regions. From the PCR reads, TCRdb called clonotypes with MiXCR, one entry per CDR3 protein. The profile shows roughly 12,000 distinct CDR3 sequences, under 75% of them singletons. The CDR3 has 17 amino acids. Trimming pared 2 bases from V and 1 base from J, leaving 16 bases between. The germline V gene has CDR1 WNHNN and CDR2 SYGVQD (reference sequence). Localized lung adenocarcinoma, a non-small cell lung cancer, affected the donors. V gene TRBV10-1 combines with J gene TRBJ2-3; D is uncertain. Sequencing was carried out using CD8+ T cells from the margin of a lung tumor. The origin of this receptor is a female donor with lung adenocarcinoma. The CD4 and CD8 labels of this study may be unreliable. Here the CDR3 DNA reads TGCGCCAGCAGTGAGGCCGGGTCCACGGCGGGCACAGATACGCAGTATTTT. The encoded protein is CASSEAGSTAGTDTQYF.